The subject of this entry is one T cell receptor beta chain. The method was immunoSEQ multiplex PCR; TCRdb's version includes in-frame clones alone and lacks a portion of them. The sample lists 2 million to 2.5 million clones; approximately 95% were seen once. This entry comes from a study of shared clonotypes between healthy human individuals. Germline CDR1 and CDR2: SGHDT and YYEEEE. V lost 2 bases and J lost 3, with 8 bases in between. The CDR3 covers 13 residues. The chain links TRBV5-6 to TRBJ1-1; no clear D gene. The receptor was isolated from a man younger than 35 in good health. Some clones in this sample may be carry-over from other donors' samples. The sequenced material came from naive CD4+ T cells from PBMCs. Subset described: CD45RA+ positively selected. The CDR3 DNA reads TGTGCCAGCAGCTTTCGTGGATACACTGAAGCTTTCTTT. This sequence encodes CASSFRGYTEAFF.